The clone carrying this TCR beta chain was observed at least ten times. One entry per CDR3 protein, called by TCRdb with MiXCR from the RACE reads. The repertoire includes 85,000 to 100,000 distinct CDR3 sequences, around 12% of them detected once, and approximately 2% sits in the top ten. This sample was included in a study of human T cells and chemical hapten exposure. J was trimmed by 7 bases and V by 6 bases; bases with no gene match: 12. Germline V gene sequence: CDR1 MNHEY, CDR2 SVGEGT. This CDR3 has 15 amino acids. The time point was: patch test 1, 2 weeks after DPC sensitization. The sample's treatment: therapeutic diphenylcyclopropenone sensitization with weekly scalp DPC.

This TCR came from a woman aged 35 to 49 with alopecia areata. Some clones in this sample may be carry-over from other donors' samples. The J gene is TRBJ2-4, the V gene TRBV6-2 or TRBV6-3, with TRBD2 identical over 7 bases. The sequencing here drew on whole blood, taken in connection with sensitization to the hapten diphenylcyclopropenone (DPC). CDR3 protein: CASSVGRDRSNIQYF. CDR3 DNA: TGTGCCAGCAGCGTAGGGAGGGACCGATCCAACATTCAGTACTTC.